This entry lists 30 T cell receptor beta chains sequenced from one sample in a study of shared clonotypes between healthy human individuals. Generated by immunoSEQ multiplex PCR, the TCRdb table keeps only in-frame clones and is missing some. The data contain around 2,000,000 clones, roughly 91% of them singletons. CD8 cells classed as naive were CD45RO-negative and positively selected for CCR7, excluding terminally differentiated effector memory CD45RA+ cells. Sequenced: naive CD8+ T cells from PBMCs. All receptors come from a man aged 18 to 29 in good health. Some clones in this sample may be carry-over from other donors' samples.

Regarding this clone: In the same sample, other DNA sequences code for this CDR3. The chain carries TRBV9 and TRBJ2-1; D might be TRBD2 (6 bases). Deletions cut 0 bases from V and 0 bases from J, with 10 bases between. Germline CDR1 reads SGDLS; CDR2 reads YYNGEE. The CDR3 totals 16 residues. CDR3 in amino acids: CASSVAGGSSYNEQFF. Here the CDR3 DNA reads TGTGCCAGCAGCGTAGCTGGAGGGAGCTCCTACAATGAGCAGTTCTTC.

The chain uses TRBV6-1 and TRBJ2-1; 9 nucleotides line up with TRBD2. Germline CDR1 reads MNHNS; CDR2 reads SASEGT. The CDR3 extends over 15 amino acids. V was clipped by 5 bases and J by 0 bases; unmatched bases: 2. The CDR3 sequence is CASSSSGNSYNEQFF. Written as DNA, the CDR3 is TGTGCCAGCAGTTCTAGCGGGAACTCCTACAATGAGCAGTTCTTC.

About this clone: This sample includes further DNA sequences coding for the same CDR3. The chain couples TRBV30 to TRBJ1-1; TRBD1 is a possible D gene (6 bases). The CDR3 loop spans 13 amino acids. CDR1 GTSNPN and CDR2 SVGIG come from the germline V gene (reference sequence). Trimming removed 5 bases at V and 1 base at J, with 11 bases between. This chain's CDR3 is CAWGGQPNTEAFF. DNA for the CDR3: TGTGCCTGGGGAGGACAGCCGAACACTGAAGCTTTCTTT.

This sequence joins TRBV7-3 and TRBJ2-7, with D tentatively TRBD2 (5 bases). Between the trimmed V and J ends, which lost 8 bases and 3 bases, there was a span of 14 bases. CDR1 is SGHTA, CDR2 FQGTGA, per germline. The CDR3 has 13 residues. The CDR3 DNA follows: TGTGCCAGCGCCGAGGGAGCCAGCTACGAGCAGTACTTC. Amino acid sequence: CASAEGASYEQYF.

The chain has TRBV19 and TRBJ2-5, with TRBD1 identical over 11 bases. The CDR3 spans 16 residues. Germline CDR1 reads LNHDA; CDR2 reads SQIVND (reference sequence). The V gene end was trimmed by 5 bases and the J gene end by 6 bases; junction bases not matched to a gene: 11. CDR3 loop: CASSPVVDRGRKTQYF. The CDR3, as DNA: TGTGCCAGTAGTCCCGTCGTGGACAGGGGGCGAAAGACCCAGTACTTC.

This rearrangement joins TRBV7-8 to TRBJ2-1, with D hard to call. The length of the CDR3 is 13 residues. V gave up 5 bases and J gave up 8 bases, with 13 bases separating them. The germline V gene has CDR1 SGHVS and CDR2 FQNEAQ. The CDR3 region is CASSLNKLHEQFF. The CDR3, as DNA: TGTGCCAGCAGCCTAAACAAGTTACATGAGCAGTTCTTC.

The genes are TRBV7-8 and TRBJ1-5; 8 positions agree with TRBD1. The CDR3 length is 18 residues. Germline values: CDR1 SGHVS, CDR2 FQNEAQ. With V trimmed by 7 bases and J by 5 bases, 19 bases remained unmatched. The CDR3 region is CASTLRGVRDRLDQPQHF. CDR3 DNA: TGTGCCAGCACCCTTAGGGGCGTGCGGGACAGGCTAGATCAGCCCCAGCATTTT.

This chain uses TRBV10-2 with TRBJ1-6; a weak D match, TRBD1 (5 bases). The CDR3 is 13 amino acids. Germline V gene data show CDR1 as WSHSY and CDR2 as SAAADI. Trimming removed 2 bases at V and 9 bases at J, with 8 bases between. CDR3 loop: CASSEGRGSPLHF. The CDR3 DNA reads as TGCGCCAGCAGTGAGGGGAGGGGTTCACCCCTCCACTTT.

V is TRBV5-6 and J is TRBJ2-7; D uncertain. V was trimmed by 1 base and J by 3 bases, leaving 11 bases between them. The length of the CDR3 is 14 residues. The germline V gene has CDR1 SGHDT and CDR2 YYEEEE. The CDR3 spells CASSLWRTDYEQYF. The CDR3 region has the DNA TGTGCCAGCAGCTTGTGGAGAACCGACTACGAGCAGTACTTC.

This clone is a singleton in its sample. The chain is built from TRBV27 and TRBJ2-5; D not certain. Per germline, CDR1 MNHEY and CDR2 SMNVEV (reference sequence). CDR3 size: 14 residues. Trimming took 3 bases from V and 5 from J, leaving 13 bases between them. CDR3 region: CASSFGLLGETQYF. Here the CDR3 DNA reads TGTGCCAGCAGTTTTGGGCTCCTCGGGGAGACCCAGTACTTC.

The table lists this clone with a few counts. The V gene is TRBV28, the J gene TRBJ1-4; 10 bases agree with TRBD1. Germline-derived CDR1 and CDR2 are MDHEN and SYDVKM. Trimming removed 6 bases from V and 1 base from J; junction bases left unmatched: 2. The CDR3 is 15 residues long. The CDR3 sequence: CASSGDRGTNEKLFF. The CDR3 coding sequence is TGTGCCAGCAGCGGGGACAGGGGAACTAATGAAAAACTGTTTTTT.

The CDR3 is CASSLVSGPSYEQYF. The CDR3 DNA sequence: TGTGCCAGCAGCTTAGTGAGCGGGCCGTCCTACGAGCAGTACTTC. The chain carries TRBV7-9 and TRBJ2-7; a possible D gene is TRBD2 (6 bases). Trimming pared 1 base from V and 1 base from J, leaving 11 bases between. This CDR3 is built from 15 residues. CDR1 and CDR2 (germline): SEHNR, FQNEAQ (reference sequence).

Only one count was recorded for this clone. The chain couples TRBV15 to TRBJ2-5; D is perhaps TRBD1 (5 bases). The CDR3 length is 16 residues. Germline lookup yields CDR1 LNHNV and CDR2 YYDKDF (reference sequence). V lost 0 bases, J lost 1 base, and 12 bases lay in between. CDR3 sequence (DNA): TGTGCCACCAGCAGAGACGAAGGGGCCCCCCAAGAGACCCAGTACTTC. It encodes CATSRDEGAPQETQYF.

V usage is TRBV29-1 and J usage is TRBJ2-7, with 7 bases that match TRBD1. V was pared by 0 bases and J by 4 bases, with 15 bases of the junction left unmatched. The CDR3 is made up of 17 amino acids. Germline V gives CDR1 SQVTM, CDR2 ANQGSEA. In nucleotides, the CDR3 is TGCAGCGTTGAAGATAATCCATCGAGGCAGGGGGTTTACGAGCAGTACTTC. Its protein product is CSVEDNPSRQGVYEQYF.

This sequence joins TRBV27 and TRBJ1-2; TRBD1 matches at 9 bases. The CDR3 is made up of 20 amino acids. Germline V gene lookup returns CDR1 MNHEY and CDR2 SMNVEV (reference sequence). Trimming removed 6 bases from V and 0 bases from J; junction bases left unmatched: 20. The CDR3 DNA reads TGTGCCAGCAGGGAAACAGGGGGCCATAGCAGTTTCCCTCCTAACTATGGCTACACCTTC. Translated: CASRETGGHSSFPPNYGYTF.

The genes are TRBV5-4 and TRBJ1-2; D is uncertain. The CDR3 spans 14 residues. V lost 0 bases and J lost 4, with 10 bases in between. Germline CDR1 is SGHNT and CDR2 is YYREEE (reference sequence). The CDR3 nucleotides read TGTGCCAGCAGCTTGGAGAAAGCCCTCTATGGCTACACCTTC. Its translation is CASSLEKALYGYTF.

The rearrangement links TRBV7-2 to TRBJ1-1; 9 bases map to TRBD1. CDR1 SGHTA and CDR2 FQGNSA come from the germline V gene. The CDR3 covers 16 residues. The ends lost 5 bases at V and 10 bases at J; junction bases unmatched: 17. The CDR3 reads CASSLAPDRGIDAAFF. In DNA, the CDR3 is TGTGCCAGCAGCCTGGCTCCAGACAGGGGGATCGATGCAGCTTTCTTT.

The gene calls are TRBV30 and TRBJ2-1; 9 bases map to TRBD2. V lost 0 bases to trimming and J lost 7 bases; unmatched junction nucleotides: 7. CDR3 length equals 15 residues. CDR1 and CDR2 (germline): GTSNPN, SVGIG (reference sequence). The CDR3 sequence: CAWSVAGGRINEQFF. The CDR3 DNA follows: TGTGCCTGGAGTGTAGCGGGAGGCCGTATAAATGAGCAGTTCTTC. The variable domain in full, completed from reference TRBV30 and TRBJ2-1, reads SQTIHQWPATLVQPVGSPLSLECTVEGTSNPNLYWYRQAAGRGLQLLFYSVGIGQISSEVPQNLSASRPQDRQFILSSKKLLLSDSGFYLCAWSVAGGRINEQFFGPGTRLTVL.

The genes are TRBV6-6 and TRBJ2-5; maybe TRBD1 (5 bases). The germline V gene has CDR1 MNHNY and CDR2 SVGAGI (reference sequence). The CDR3 consists of 15 residues. Trimming took off 4 bases at V and 1 base at J, with 13 bases between the two ends. This CDR3 is CASSSPRTTQETQYF. In DNA form, the CDR3 reads TGTGCCAGCAGTTCCCCAAGGACAACCCAAGAGACCCAGTACTTC.

The CDR3 DNA reads TGTGCCAGCCTGACCGGGGAGCTGTTTTTT. Translation: CASLTGELFF. The rearrangement joins TRBV14 to TRBJ2-2; the D is unclear. CDR1 and CDR2 (germline): SGHDN, FVKESK. The CDR3 contains 10 residues. V was cut by 8 bases and J by 5 bases, with 3 bases left in between.

The J gene is TRBJ2-7, the V gene TRBV11-2; TRBD1 is a possible D gene (6 bases). This CDR3 spans 14 amino acids. V lost 6 bases, J lost 6 bases, and 18 bases lay in between. The germline gives CDR1 SGHAT, CDR2 FQNNGV. The CDR3 nucleotides read TGTGCCAGCAGTCCCCCTCACAGGGTAAGCGAGCAGTACTTC. This translates into CASSPPHRVSEQYF.

Concerning this clone itself: The same CDR3 is also encoded by other DNA sequences in this sample. The CDR3 region has the DNA TGTGCCAGCAGTTACTCGGGCAGCAGCAATCAGCCCCAGCATTTT. Translating it yields CASSYSGSSNQPQHF. The genes are TRBV6-5 and TRBJ1-5; the D is unclear. V was shortened by 0 bases and J by 1 base, with 7 bases between the two germline ends. Germline CDR1 and CDR2: MNHEY and SVGAGI. CDR3 length equals 15 residues.

This sequence joins TRBV7-3 and TRBJ2-1; D is perhaps TRBD1 (6 bases). V gave up 2 bases and J gave up 6 bases, with 14 bases separating them. CDR1 SGHTA and CDR2 FQGTGA come from the germline V gene. The CDR3 is 15 residues long. The CDR3 DNA sequence: TGTGCCAGCAGCTTAGGGCCAGGGGTAGGCAATGAGCAGTTCTTC. Translating gives CASSLGPGVGNEQFF.

The J gene is TRBJ2-1, the V gene TRBV10-2, with TRBD1 matching over 10 bases. In germline, CDR1 is WSHSY, CDR2 SAAADI. V lost 10 bases and J lost 8; bases outside the gene matches: 8. This CDR3 has 13 residues. DNA for the CDR3: TGCGCCATCACGGGACAGGGGTTTGATGAGCAGTTCTTC. Translating it yields CAITGQGFDEQFF.

A remark on this clone: This same CDR3 is encoded by further DNA sequences in the sample. The chain links TRBV9 to TRBJ1-1; 7 positions match TRBD1. This CDR3 spans 15 amino acids. V shed 4 bases, J shed 1 base, and the junction held 7 bases outside the gene matches. The germline gives CDR1 SGDLS, CDR2 YYNGEE. CDR3 sequence: CASSPRTGANTEAFF. The CDR3 DNA is TGTGCCAGCAGCCCCCGGACAGGAGCGAACACTGAAGCTTTCTTT.

The rearrangement uses TRBV27 and TRBJ2-1, with D unresolved. From germline, CDR1 is MNHEY and CDR2 SMNVEV (reference sequence). Trimming removed 3 bases at V and 7 bases at J, with 10 bases between. The CDR3 extends over 13 amino acids. In DNA form, the CDR3 reads TGTGCCAGCAGTTTTGTTTTGGAAAATGAGCAGTTCTTC. This codes for CASSFVLENEQFF.

This clone was counted only a few times. Additional DNA sequences in this sample encode the identical CDR3. This rearrangement joins TRBV29-1 to TRBJ1-1; no definite D call. Germline V CDR1 and CDR2: SQVTM, ANQGSEA. The CDR3 sequence is 11 residues long. Trimming removed 6 bases from V and 2 bases from J, with 7 bases in between. This chain's CDR3 is CSVVANTEAFF. DNA of the CDR3: TGCAGCGTGGTAGCAAACACTGAAGCTTTCTTT.

The table lists this clone with a few counts. The rearrangement joins TRBV19 to TRBJ1-1; perhaps TRBD1 as D (5 bases). V lost 6 bases to trimming and J lost 0 bases, with 17 bases between them. CDR1 LNHDA and CDR2 SQIVND come from the germline V gene (reference sequence). The CDR3 runs to 16 residues. The CDR3 nucleotides are TGTGCCAGTAGACTCTTTGGGGGGATCGTGAACACTGAAGCTTTCTTT. Translated, it gives CASRLFGGIVNTEAFF.

This clone was recorded once. Distinct nucleotide sequences in the sample also encode this CDR3. This chain uses TRBV27 with TRBJ2-7; 8 bases map to TRBD1. The CDR3 contains 15 residues. The germline V gene has CDR1 MNHEY and CDR2 SMNVEV (reference sequence). The junction had 7 bases not matched to a gene; V was cut back by 4 bases and J by 2 bases. CDR3 loop: CASSSIDRGPYEQYF. Here the CDR3 DNA reads TGTGCCAGCAGTTCCATCGACAGGGGCCCCTACGAGCAGTACTTC.

The V call is TRBV11-2, the J call TRBJ2-7; TRBD1 might be the D (6 bases). Germline V lookup: CDR1 SGHAT, CDR2 FQNNGV. CDR3 length: 15 amino acids. Trimming took 2 bases from V and 4 from J, leaving 15 bases between them. CDR3 sequence: CASSLNPGTQYEQYF. CDR3 DNA sequence: TGTGCCAGCAGCTTAAACCCCGGGACACAATACGAGCAGTACTTC.